This TCR beta chain was observed in a study of cytomegalovirus exposure and HLA in healthy donors. Assay: immunoSEQ multiplex PCR; the TCRdb copy retains only in-frame clones and omits some. The sample consists of roughly 100,000 clones, 85% of them appearing once. This clone appeared a single time. The germline V gene has CDR1 MNHEY and CDR2 SVGAGI. This CDR3 spans 14 amino acids. Trimming stripped 0 bases from V and 7 bases from J, with 12 bases between. It was the approximately 130-subject validation cohort, separate from the roughly 700-subject first cohort, to which the donors belonged. Source material: PBMCs. The J gene is TRBJ2-5, the V gene TRBV6-5; D may be TRBD2 (5 bases). The receptor comes from a man aged 18 to 35 in good health and CMV-seropositive. The CDR3: CASSYSGLGATQYF. CDR3 DNA: TGTGCCAGCAGTTACTCGGGTCTGGGAGCGACCCAGTACTTC.